Following are 18 T cell receptor beta chains from one sample sequenced in a study of blood T cells in healthy people across ages. A sample-barcoded 5' primer and a J-beta primer mix were used in a second PCR of roughly 7 to 12 cycles. TCRdb re-analysed the 5' RACE reads in MiXCR, keeping a single row per CDR3 protein. The sample has about 930,000 distinct CDR3 sequences; around 29% are singletons. These data are also associated with another study on T cells of mothers and their children.

The sequencing sample was made of blood. These receptors were collected from a middle-aged woman in good health.

This clonotype appeared many times. This chain joins TRBV29-1 and TRBJ2-7, with D possibly matching TRBD1 (5 bases). CDR1 and CDR2 (germline): SQVTM, ANQGSEA. The CDR3 runs 13 residues. Trimming took off 1 base at V and 2 bases at J, with 9 bases between the two ends. The CDR3 DNA sequence: TGCAGCGTTGAAGGGGGCACCACCTACGAGCAGTACTTC. Translation gives CSVEGGTTYEQYF.

This clonotype has ten or more counts. The chain links TRBV7-3 to TRBJ2-5; 7 bases fit TRBD2. Trimming took 5 bases from V and 2 from J; bases not matched to a gene: 8. CDR1 SGHTA and CDR2 FQGTGA come from the germline V gene. The CDR3 length is 15 residues. CDR3 bases: TGTGCCAGCAGCCGAATAGCGGGTGGACAAGAGACCCAGTACTTC. Amino acid sequence: CASSRIAGGQETQYF.

This clonotype turned up a few times. This rearrangement joins TRBV29-1 to TRBJ1-1; no clear D. This CDR3 spans 14 amino acids. Germline values: CDR1 SQVTM, CDR2 ANQGSEA. V shed 3 bases and J shed 4 bases, with 15 bases lying between them. The CDR3 loop reads CSVEVGVWSTEAFF. As DNA, the CDR3 is TGCAGCGTTGAGGTTGGGGTCTGGAGCACTGAAGCTTTCTTT.

The chain links TRBV20-1 to TRBJ2-3; D remains ambiguous. The CDR3 consists of 13 residues. V was cut by 6 bases and J by 4 bases, with 14 bases left in between. Germline V gives CDR1 DFQATT, CDR2 SNEGSKA (reference sequence). CDR3 sequence: CSAPKIVADTQYF. The CDR3 bases are TGCAGTGCCCCGAAGATAGTGGCAGATACGCAGTATTTT.

The chain joins TRBV7-2 to TRBJ2-1, with 9 bases that match TRBD2. This CDR3 spans 15 amino acids. Germline V gene sequence: CDR1 SGHTA, CDR2 FQGNSA. Trimming cost V 0 bases and J 7 bases; bases outside gene matches: 4. CDR3 nucleotides: TGTGCCAGCAGCTTAGCCCTAGCGGGGACGAATGAGCAGTTCTTC. It codes for CASSLALAGTNEQFF.

The CDR3 sequence is CASSLRIGAGGQETQYF. Here the CDR3 DNA reads TGTGCCAGCAGCTTAAGGATTGGGGCAGGGGGGCAAGAGACCCAGTACTTC. The gene calls are TRBV7-2 and TRBJ2-5, with TRBD1 as a possible D gene (7 bases). CDR1 SGHTA and CDR2 FQGNSA come from the germline V gene. V lost 2 bases, J lost 2 bases, and 18 bases lay in between. There are 17 residues in the CDR3. Combining the CDR3 with reference TRBV7-2 and TRBJ2-5 gives the whole variable domain GAGVSQSPSNKVTEKGKDVELRCDPISGHTALYWYRQSLGQGLEFLIYFQGNSAPDKSGLPSDRFSAERTGGSVSTLTIQRTQQEDSAVYLCASSLRIGAGGQETQYFGPGTRLLVL.

The chain links TRBV20-1 to TRBJ1-2; no clear D. Germline V gene lookup returns CDR1 DFQATT and CDR2 SNEGSKA (reference sequence). The CDR3 runs to 14 residues. V lost 0 bases, J lost 5 bases, and 13 bases lay in between. In DNA form, the CDR3 reads TGCAGTGCTAGAGATTATGAGGGAAGATATGGCTACACCTTC. Encoded protein: CSARDYEGRYGYTF.

The rearrangement uses TRBV24-1 and TRBJ1-2; a weak D match, TRBD1 (6 bases). The CDR3 has 16 amino acids. Trimming removed 2 bases from V and 7 bases from J, with 19 bases in between. Germline values: CDR1 KGHDR, CDR2 SFDVKD. The CDR3 DNA is TGTGCCACCAGTGATTCACTAGGTGGGGGGGCCGCTGGCTACACCTTC. The encoded protein is CATSDSLGGGAAGYTF.

V gene TRBV28 combines with J gene TRBJ2-5, with D maybe TRBD1 (6 bases). V lost 3 bases and J lost 3, with 11 bases in between. Germline V lookup: CDR1 MDHEN, CDR2 SYDVKM. The CDR3 is 14 amino acids. CDR3 region: CASSFTRGKETQYF. CDR3 DNA: TGTGCCAGCAGTTTCACCAGGGGTAAAGAGACCCAGTACTTC.

The chain has TRBV7-9 and TRBJ1-1, with D unresolved. This CDR3 region has 13 residues. V was shortened by 6 bases and J by 4 bases, with 12 bases between the two germline ends. In germline, CDR1 is SEHNR, CDR2 FQNEAQ (reference sequence). The CDR3 nucleotides are TGTGCCAGCAGGTCCGGCGGGAGCACTGAAGCTTTCTTT. Translation: CASRSGGSTEAFF.

This chain links TRBV12-3 or TRBV12-4 with TRBJ1-5, with D possibly being TRBD1 (5 bases). V shed 0 bases and J shed 6 bases, with 15 bases lying between them. The CDR3 sequence is 16 residues long. For the CDR3, the DNA is TGTGCCAGCAGTTTAGCGGGGCCCAAAGCCGGTCAGCCCCAGCATTTT. It encodes CASSLAGPKAGQPQHF.

This clonotype has more than one count but fewer than ten. This could be a read error, since a much larger clone is one nucleotide away. The rearrangement links TRBV7-8 to TRBJ2-7; the D is unclear. The CDR3 is 11 amino acids. Germline V gene data show CDR1 as SGHVS and CDR2 as FQNEAQ. CDR3 protein: CAGSLQNEQYF. The CDR3 nucleotides are TGTGCCGGCAGCTTACAGAACGAGCAGTACTTC.

The chain links TRBV6-5 to TRBJ2-3, with 8 bases that match TRBD2. The CDR3 consists of 16 residues. CDR1 MNHEY and CDR2 SVGAGI come from the germline V gene. The V segment lost 8 bases and the J segment 1 base; nucleotides outside the gene matches: 11. DNA of the CDR3: TGTGCCAGCGGAGACCTAACTAGCGGTCGCACAGATACGCAGTATTTT. This gives the protein CASGDLTSGRTDTQYF.

This rearrangement joins TRBV27 to TRBJ1-2; the D is unclear. Per the germline V gene, CDR1 is MNHEY and CDR2 is SMNVEV (reference sequence). V was clipped by 7 bases and J by 4 bases, with 10 bases between them. CDR3 length: 12 residues. CDR3 DNA: TGTGCCAGCACCTTGGACGGCTATGGCTACACCTTC. This gives the protein CASTLDGYGYTF.

The chain combines TRBV6-9 with TRBJ2-1; 12 nucleotides match TRBD2. The CDR3 length is 16 residues. With V trimmed by 6 bases and J by 6 bases, 9 bases remained unmatched. Germline CDR1 MNHGY, CDR2 SVAAGI. The CDR3 bases are TGTGCCAGCAGATGGACTAGCGGGGACCTGATCAATGAGCAGTTCTTC. This gives the protein CASRWTSGDLINEQFF.

V gene TRBV3-1 combines with J gene TRBJ2-1; 7 positions agree with TRBD2. J lost 9 bases, V lost 4 bases, and 9 bases had no gene match. The CDR3 contains 14 residues. The germline V gene has CDR1 LGHDT and CDR2 YNNKEL (reference sequence). CDR3 protein: CASSPPWGEGEQFF. In DNA, the CDR3 is TGTGCCAGCAGCCCCCCTTGGGGGGAGGGTGAGCAGTTCTTC.

With regard to this clonotype: This may be a read error: a much more frequent sequence differs by one nucleotide. The chain joins TRBV7-9 to TRBJ1-2, with 8 bases lining up with TRBD1. After removal of 4 bases from V and 8 bases from J, the junction contained 9 bases not matched to a gene. The germline gives CDR1 SEHNR, CDR2 FQNEAQ (reference sequence). This CDR3 region has 14 residues. In nucleotides, the CDR3 is TGTGCCAGCAGCTACGGGACAGGTCAACGGGGCTACACCTTC. Amino acids: CASSYGTGQRGYTF.

The rearrangement uses TRBV28 and TRBJ1-1; D is possibly TRBD1 (5 bases). Germline CDR1 is MDHEN and CDR2 is SYDVKM. This CDR3 region has 15 residues. Trimming shortened V by 5 bases and J by 4 bases, and 17 bases separated the two germline ends. CDR3 residues: CASSPSGGRATEAFF. DNA for the CDR3: TGTGCCAGCAGTCCATCTGGGGGGAGAGCCACTGAAGCTTTCTTT.